These 12 T cell receptor beta chains were all obtained from the same sample, sequenced in a study of shared clonotypes between healthy human individuals. TCRdb's table, derived via immunoSEQ multiplex PCR, lists solely in-frame clones and lacks some. The table records more than 2,000,000 clones, approximately 90% of them present only once. The material sequenced was naive CD4+ T cells sorted from blood. Subset reported: CD45RA+ positively selected. The receptors shown here come from a man aged 18 to 30 in good health.

V gene TRBV18 combines with J gene TRBJ1-1; a weak D match, TRBD1 (6 bases). The CDR3 is 12 residues long. V lost 6 bases and J 8 bases, leaving 13 bases between the germline ends. CDR1 is KGHSH, CDR2 LQKENI, per germline. CDR3 amino acids: CASSRDNPEAFF. CDR3 sequence (DNA): TGTGCCAGCTCTCGGGACAATCCCGAAGCTTTCTTT. The complete variable domain, with remaining parts taken from reference TRBV18 and TRBJ1-1, reads NAGVMQNPRHLVRRRGQEARLRCSPMKGHSHVYWYRQLPEEGLKFMVYLQKENIIDESGMPKERFSAEFPKEGPSILRIQQVVRGDSAAYFCASSRDNPEAFFGQGTRLTVV.

V gene TRBV10-3 combines with J gene TRBJ2-2; 7 bases agree with TRBD2. Trimming took 10 bases from V and 3 from J; bases not matched to a gene: 5. The germline V gene encodes CDR1 ENHRY and CDR2 SYGVKD. This CDR3 spans 13 amino acids. The CDR3 sequence is CATARGDTGELFF. In nucleotides, the CDR3 is TGTGCCACCGCCCGGGGGGACACCGGGGAGCTGTTTTTT.

For the CDR3, the DNA is TGTGCCAGCAGTGACAGGTACGGTGGCAATCAGCCCCAGCATTTT. Translation gives CASSDRYGGNQPQHF. This sequence joins TRBV6-1 and TRBJ1-5, with D uncertain. This CDR3 has 15 residues. V was clipped by 3 bases and J by 2 bases, with 11 bases between them. Germline assignment: CDR1 MNHNS and CDR2 SASEGT.

Worth noting for this clone: This same CDR3 is encoded by further DNA sequences in the sample. This rearrangement joins TRBV2 to TRBJ1-1; D not certain. CDR1 is SNHLY, CDR2 FYNNEI, per germline. The CDR3 is 13 amino acids. V dropped 7 bases and J dropped 1 base, with 10 bases sitting between them. The CDR3 protein is CASNWAPNTEAFF. Here the CDR3 DNA reads TGTGCCAGCAATTGGGCCCCGAACACTGAAGCTTTCTTT.

The DNA of the CDR3 is TGTGCCAGCAGCTTGGCGGGACTAGTCATGGAGACCCAGTACTTC. It translates to CASSLAGLVMETQYF. J is TRBJ2-5 and V is TRBV5-6; 8 nucleotides line up with TRBD2. Losses at the gene ends were 0 bases for V and 5 bases for J; bases not matched to a gene: 6. CDR1 is SGHDT, CDR2 YYEEEE, per germline. The CDR3 is 15 residues long.

The genes are TRBV29-1 and TRBJ2-5; possibly TRBD2 for D (5 bases). The CDR3 is 11 amino acids. CDR1 and CDR2 (germline): SQVTM, ANQGSEA. Between the trimmed V and J ends, which lost 4 bases and 5 bases, there was a span of 8 bases. CDR3 nucleotide sequence: TGCAGCGTTGTCCCGGGGGAGACCCAGTACTTC. Its translation is CSVVPGETQYF.

The V gene is TRBV12-5, the J gene TRBJ1-4; the D is unclear. The CDR3 is 11 residues long. Germline V gene sequence: CDR1 LGHNT, CDR2 FRNRAP. The V end was cut by 5 bases, the J end by 7 bases, with 5 bases between. The CDR3 DNA reads TGTGCTAGTGGTCGGGGTGAAAAACTGTTTTTT. Translated: CASGRGEKLFF.

The chain uses TRBV7-2 and TRBJ1-1; TRBD1 matches 9 bases. The trim removed 5 bases at V and 1 base at J, leaving 8 bases unmatched. The CDR3 loop spans 16 amino acids. Germline CDR1 and CDR2: SGHTA and FQGNSA. The CDR3 here is CASSLPGQGANTEAFF. The CDR3 DNA is TGTGCCAGCAGCCTCCCGGGACAGGGTGCGAACACTGAAGCTTTCTTT.

This chain connects TRBV5-6 to TRBJ2-2; D unclear. Germline V gene lookup returns CDR1 SGHDT and CDR2 YYEEEE. The ends were cut back, 0 bases at V and 2 bases at J, with 14 bases in the middle. The CDR3 extends over 17 amino acids. For the CDR3, the DNA is TGTGCCAGCAGCTTGGGTCCCCCGGTGGGAAACACCGGGGAGCTGTTTTTT. Translated, it gives CASSLGPPVGNTGELFF.

This clone was seen a handful of times. The chain carries TRBV30 and TRBJ1-3; no clear D. The CDR3 sequence is 12 residues long. Germline V gives CDR1 GTSNPN, CDR2 SVGIG (reference sequence). V shed 4 bases and J shed 0 bases, with 4 bases lying between them. The CDR3 nucleotides are TGTGCCTGGAAACACTCTGGAAACACCATATATTTT. It encodes CAWKHSGNTIYF.

The chain has TRBV4-3 and TRBJ2-1; TRBD1 aligns across 8 bases. The CDR3 length is 16 residues. V lost 0 bases and J lost 6; bases outside the gene matches: 7. Germline CDR1 is LGHNA and CDR2 is YSLEER. For the CDR3, the DNA is TGCGCCAGCAGCCAAGATCAAAGGACAGGGTCCAATGAGCAGTTCTTC. Translation: CASSQDQRTGSNEQFF.

The chain carries TRBV5-1 and TRBJ1-2; no definite D call. The CDR3 length is 14 residues. The germline gives CDR1 SGHRS, CDR2 YFSETQ. The germline V and J ends were trimmed by 4 bases and 3 bases, with 13 bases remaining between them. The DNA for the CDR3 is TGCGCCAGCAGCGTAGCCAACCCGGACTATGGCTACACCTTC. Encoded protein: CASSVANPDYGYTF.